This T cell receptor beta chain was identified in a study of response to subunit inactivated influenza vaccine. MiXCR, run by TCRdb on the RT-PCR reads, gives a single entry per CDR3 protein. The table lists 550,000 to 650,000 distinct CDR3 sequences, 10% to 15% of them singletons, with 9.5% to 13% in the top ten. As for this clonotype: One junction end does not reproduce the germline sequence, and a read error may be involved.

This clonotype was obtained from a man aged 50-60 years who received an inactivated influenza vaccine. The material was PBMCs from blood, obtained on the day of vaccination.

The CDR3 sequence is CASSFYSGRYTEQFF. CDR3 DNA sequence: TGTGCCAGCAGTTTCTATAGCGGGAGATACACTGAGCAGTTCTTC. This chain connects TRBV28 to TRBJ2-1, with TRBD2 matching over 9 bases. This CDR3 comprises 15 residues. Germline V lookup: CDR1 MDHEN, CDR2 SYDVKM.